This entry concerns a single T cell receptor beta chain. Its cognate antigen is unknown. This specimen comes from a study of cytomegalovirus exposure and HLA in healthy donors. The study's findings and limits: The study flagged roughly 160 TCR beta chains as cytomegalovirus-associated. The tendency of first-cohort TCR clusters to co-occur in the 120 or so validation repertoires was the finding of a later analysis.

The junction had 12 bases not matched to a gene; V was cut back by 6 bases and J by 6 bases. Germline values: CDR1 LGHNA, CDR2 YSLEER. The CDR3 totals 15 residues. Libraries were prepared by immunoSEQ multiplex PCR; TCRdb keeps only in-frame clonotypes and omits some of them. The sample includes around 250,000 clones, roughly 90% seen only once; the top ten take about 0.36%. The source material was PBMCs. This sequence was found in a woman aged 18-29 years in good health and CMV-seronegative. The chain joins TRBV4-3 to TRBJ1-2; 8 nucleotides line up with TRBD1. The DNA for the CDR3 is TGCGCCAGCAGACGAGAGATATCAGGGGGCGATGGCTACACCTTC. It translates to CASRREISGGDGYTF.